This T cell receptor (beta chain) comes out of a study of cytomegalovirus exposure and HLA in healthy donors. This CDR3 spans 14 amino acids. CDR1 is MNHEY, CDR2 SVGAGI, per germline. V lost 6 bases and J lost 5; bases outside the gene matches: 8. 60 Vbeta and 13 Jbeta primers were used in PCR. Clones were read by immunoSEQ multiplex PCR, and TCRdb kept only the in-frame ones, dropping some. The sample holds 95,000 to 110,000 clones, 82% seen once. A word on this clone: As yet, its antigen is unknown.

Study findings and constraints: On later analysis, the bulk of CMV-associated TCR beta chains appeared to be HLA-restricted. Available immune exposure information was restricted to CMV serostatus only. Most TCR sequences showed up rarely, but some public TCRs showed up in many donors.

Sequencing input: PBMCs. The TCR sequence derives from a man aged 25-40 years in good health and CMV-seropositive. V and J are TRBV6-5 and TRBJ2-3, with 7 bases identical to TRBD2. CDR3 sequence reads: CASRKVPGGDTQYF. CDR3 nucleotide sequence: TGTGCCAGCAGAAAGGTACCGGGAGGAGATACGCAGTATTTT.